This record covers a single TCR beta chain. Using a J-beta primer mix together with a sample-barcoded 5' primer, a second PCR was run for 7 to 11 cycles. In TCRdb, the 5' RACE reads were re-called with MiXCR into one record per CDR3 protein. The sample records 790,000 or so distinct CDR3 sequences, about half being singletons. These data belong to a study of blood T cells in healthy people across ages. Germline CDR1 and CDR2: WNHNN and SYGVQD (reference sequence). The trim removed 3 bases at V and 5 bases at J, leaving 8 bases unmatched. CDR3 length: 15 amino acids. Per individual sample, total RNA of at least 5 micrograms was extracted.

This rearrangement joins TRBV10-1 to TRBJ2-5, with 8 positions matching TRBD2. The receptor was isolated from an elderly man in good health. Sequences were obtained from blood. CDR3 bases: TGCGCCAGCAGTGATCGGAATAGCGGGATTGAGACCCAGTACTTC. This codes for CASSDRNSGIETQYF.